The sequence of this T cell receptor beta chain was determined in a study of shared clonotypes between healthy human individuals. Germline assignment: CDR1 MNHNY and CDR2 SVGAGI (reference sequence). The CDR3 sequence is 15 residues long. After removal of 1 base from V and 3 bases from J, the junction contained 2 bases not matched to a gene. General study findings and limits: Generally, naive subsets came out with larger estimated richness than memory subsets.

Positive CCR7 selection of CD45RO-negative cells yielded the naive CD8 cells, and terminally differentiated effector memory CD45RA+ cells were excluded. The deep-level immunoSEQ assay was used. Each sorted subset replicate got 200 ng genomic DNA, approximately 27,000 genomes. Measured with immunoSEQ multiplex PCR; TCRdb has only the in-frame clones, and not every one. The profile covers millions of clones, with 90% to 95% appearing a single time and more than 1.5% taken by the ten largest. In regard to this clone: Antigen: not known.

This sequence joins TRBV6-6 and TRBJ1-4, with 7 bases matching TRBD1. The sequencing sample was made of naive CD8+ T cells from PBMCs. The TCR originated in a man aged 18 to 30 in good health. Some clones in this sample may be carry-over from other donors' samples. CDR3 in amino acids: CASSYFGTANEKLFF. For the CDR3, the DNA is TGTGCCAGCAGTTACTTCGGGACAGCTAATGAAAAACTGTTTTTT.